This is a list of T cell receptor beta chains from one sample in a study of blood T cell repertoires in COVID-19. TCRdb's copy holds only in-frame clones and misses some; the assay was immunoSEQ multiplex PCR. Among a few hundred thousand clones, 80% to 90% were seen once, and the ten largest hold around 2.1%. The material sequenced was PBMCs or T cells enriched from blood (not recorded which). Receptors were obtained from a man aged 25-45 years who had recovered from COVID-19. Each CDR3 is given without its conserved first and last residue.

j_gene	v_gene	CDR3aa
TRBJ1-5	TRBV19	ASSIEFGVTNQPQH
TRBJ1-3	TRBV11-2	ASSLDHNANTIY
TRBJ2-5	TRBV4-1	ASSQEPGETQY
TRBJ1-4	TRBV7-2	ASSLRVGVANEKLF
TRBJ1-2	TRBV10-3	AITSFSQDNYGYT
TRBJ1-1	TRBV19	ASSFDREDTEAF
TRBJ2-5	TRBV19	ASRPTGGQETQY
TRBJ1-5	TRBV10-3	AIRQGNQPQH
TRBJ2-4	TRBV3-1/TRBV3-2	ASSRGGENIQY
TRBJ1-5	TRBV3-1/TRBV3-2	ASSQDSYSPQH
TRBJ1-6	TRBV27	ASSQGTGGDSPLH
TRBJ1-2	TRBV30	AWSLLTDSPGT
TRBJ1-1	TRBV7-3	ASSSSQGVEAF
TRBJ2-1	TRBV5-1	ASSLGTSGAYNEQF
TRBJ1-2	TRBV9	ASSFTGQSSYGYT
TRBJ1-2	TRBV7-9	ASSYGTAYGYT
TRBJ2-7	TRBV6-5	ASGPGNYEQY
TRBJ2-3	TRBV11-2	ASSFGGDSTDTQY
TRBJ2-2	TRBV5-5	ASSLQVSPTGELF
TRBJ1-1	TRBV7-9	ASSPGSLAVVSEAF
TRBJ2-7	TRBV11-2	ASSPSGDSYEQY
TRBJ1-2	TRBV30	AWRTGWGYT
TRBJ1-5	TRBV7-2	ASSLALGGHYSNQPQH
TRBJ2-7	TRBV27	ASSPIGGVFGEQY
TRBJ2-1	TRBV20-1	SASGLAGGRGDNEQF
TRBJ1-1	TRBV12-3/TRBV12-4	ASSLEINTEAF
TRBJ2-7	TRBV5-4	ASSYGTDYEQY
TRBJ1-5	TRBV6-1	ASSEKTEPQPQH
TRBJ2-2	TRBV11-2	ASSPQNTGELF
TRBJ2-7	TRBV4-3	ASSQLKGQTYEQY
TRBJ1-5	TRBV7-9	ASSPPGGAGNQPQH
TRBJ1-1	TRBV30	AGSGGRNTEAF
TRBJ1-1	TRBV5-6	ASSYGQGAVTEAF
TRBJ2-1	TRBV12-3/TRBV12-4	ASTLFGGGQF
TRBJ2-3	TRBV18	ASSPIAGGSRDTQY
TRBJ2-5	TRBV5-5	ASSLPLAGGLETQY
TRBJ2-5	TRBV19	ASSRGSHRSETQY
TRBJ1-4	TRBV18	ASSPQGTGREKLF
TRBJ1-6	TRBV9	ASSVQGENSPLH
TRBJ2-7	TRBV6-1	ASSEGGGQTYEQY
TRBJ2-1	TRBV4-1	ASSRDKEYNEQF
TRBJ1-1	TRBV2	ASSLQDPNTEAF
TRBJ1-4	TRBV15	ATSRGGTGINEKLF
TRBJ2-3	TRBV6-2/TRBV6-3	ASSYLGQGTDTQY
TRBJ1-1	TRBV7-9	ASTISNTEAF
TRBJ1-5	TRBV2	ASRGQINQPQH
TRBJ2-3	TRBV5-1	ASSLGTSGRDTQY
TRBJ1-2	TRBV4-1	ASSQDPAGNYGYT
TRBJ1-5	TRBV5-8	ASSAHIFSNQPQH
TRBJ1-2	TRBV12-3/TRBV12-4	ASSAGRDYGYT
TRBJ2-3	TRBV5-1	ASSLSGLADTQY
TRBJ1-2	TRBV27	ASSGQQNYGYT
TRBJ2-7	TRBV7-8	ASSLSTAYEQY
TRBJ1-4	TRBV9	ASSPPGTGTEKLF